The entry that follows covers one T cell receptor beta chain sequence. Its target is unknown. The data belong to a study of T cell responses to AZD1222 COVID-19 vaccine. Study-level points and caveats: Repertoires were obtained solely post-peak T cell response.

V shed 8 bases, J shed 11 bases, and the junction held 7 bases outside the gene matches. The germline gives CDR1 MNHEY, CDR2 SVGAGI. CDR3 size: 13 residues. Only in-frame clones appear in the TCRdb table, and some are missing; sequencing was by immunoSEQ multiplex PCR. Of 100,000 to 150,000 clones detected, over 75% appear once; the ten largest clones hold 6.9%. The sequence derives from an adult in good health. The rearrangement uses TRBV6-5 and TRBJ1-6, with 9 bases identical to TRBD1. The sequencing used peripheral blood, collected on day 0 of AZD1222 vaccination. The CDR3, as DNA: TGTGCCAGCGCTACAGGGGGCAGGACACCCCTCCACTTT. Protein sequence: CASATGGRTPLHF.